These T cell receptor beta chains were read from a single sample in a study of vaccination effects on CD4 cells after COVID-19. The antigens of these receptors remain unknown. TCRdb keeps only in-frame clones here, not all; method: immunoSEQ multiplex PCR. The table has approximately 30,000 clones, 72% seen once. The input for sequencing was CD4+ T cells from PBMCs cultured with SARS-CoV-2 spike peptides, taken before COVID-19 vaccination. The source of these receptors is a human donor who received a COVID-19 vaccine. Each CDR3 is given with its conserved first and last residue. D genes are given only for firm matches. Clone size is stated in some rows and not others, as once, few, many or a class when expanded.

NA	TRBV5-1	TRBJ2-5	NA	CASSTEAGWETQYF	TGCGCCAGCAGCACGGAGGCAGGGTGGGAGACCCAGTACTTC
few	TRBV4-2	TRBJ1-5	NA	CASSSGSLYSNQPQHF	TGTGCCAGCAGCTCTGGGAGCCTTTATAGCAATCAGCCCCAGCATTTT
once	TRBV24-1	TRBJ2-3	NA	CATSSSSSPSTDTQYF	TGTGCCACCAGTTCATCTAGCTCACCTAGCACAGATACGCAGTATTTT
NA	TRBV3-1/TRBV3-2	TRBJ2-5	TRBD2	CASSLRTSGGGKTQYF	TGTGCCAGCAGCCTCAGGACTAGCGGGGGGGGAAAGACCCAGTACTTC
NA	TRBV3-1/TRBV3-2	TRBJ1-6	NA	CASSQDPGGRSPLHF	TGTGCCAGCAGCCAAGATCCCGGGGGGCGATCACCCCTCCACTTT
NA	TRBV6-4	TRBJ1-1	NA	CASSAEENTEAFF	TGTGCCAGCAGTGCAGAGGAGAACACTGAAGCTTTCTTT
NA	TRBV6-5	TRBJ1-1	NA	CASSYSYRMETEAFF	TGTGCCAGCAGTTACTCTTACAGGATGGAGACTGAAGCTTTCTTT
NA	TRBV9	TRBJ1-6	NA	CASSVRETNTPLHF	TGTGCCAGCAGCGTTAGAGAAACCAACACACCCCTCCACTTT
NA	TRBV27	TRBJ1-3	NA	CASSLYGSTGNTIYF	TGTGCCAGCAGTTTATACGGAAGCACTGGAAACACCATATATTTT
NA	TRBV5-6	TRBJ2-7	NA	CASSFYYEQYF	TGTGCCAGCAGCTTCTACTACGAGCAGTACTTC
NA	TRBV5-6	TRBJ2-7	NA	CASSLDYEQYF	TGTGCCAGCAGCCTCGACTACGAGCAGTACTTC
few	TRBV24-1	TRBJ2-2	TRBD2	CATSEPGLANTGELFF	TGTGCCACCAGTGAGCCGGGACTAGCAAACACCGGGGAGCTGTTTTTT
NA	TRBV30	TRBJ2-1	NA	CAWSADAGNEQFF	TGTGCCTGGAGTGCTGATGCAGGCAATGAGCAGTTCTTC
NA	TRBV27	TRBJ2-3	TRBD2	CASRMTLAGSYTQYF	TGTGCCAGCAGGATGACACTAGCGGGATCATATACGCAGTATTTT
NA	TRBV3-1/TRBV3-2	TRBJ2-1	TRBD2	CASSQPTSAPRRNEQFF	TGTGCCAGCAGCCAACCGACTAGCGCCCCTCGCCGCAATGAGCAGTTCTTC
NA	TRBV3-1/TRBV3-2	TRBJ2-1	NA	CASSQDGRGSQFF	TGTGCCAGCAGCCAAGATGGGAGGGGGTCGCAGTTCTTC
NA	TRBV6-5	TRBJ2-5	TRBD2	CASSYSKGLGETQYF	TGTGCCAGCAGTTACTCGAAGGGACTAGGAGAGACCCAGTACTTC
NA	TRBV30	TRBJ1-2	NA	CAWSPAALYGYTF	TGTGCCTGGAGTCCGGCAGCACTCTATGGCTACACCTTC
once	TRBV6-5	TRBJ2-2	NA	CASSGGNTGELFF	TGTGCCAGCAGCGGCGGGAACACCGGGGAGCTGTTTTTT
NA	TRBV6-5	TRBJ2-4	NA	CASVTGAKNIQYF	TGTGCCAGCGTTACGGGAGCCAAAAACATTCAGTACTTC
NA	TRBV5-5	TRBJ1-4	TRBD1	CASRVGQGYEKLFF	TGTGCCAGCAGGGTGGGACAGGGCTATGAAAAACTGTTTTTT
NA	TRBV19	TRBJ2-1	TRBD1	CASSSEYRGNEQFF	TGTGCCAGTAGTAGCGAATACAGGGGTAATGAGCAGTTCTTC
NA	TRBV5-6	TRBJ2-7	NA	CASSSPVAAYEQYF	TGTGCCAGCAGCTCACCCGTAGCGGCCTACGAGCAGTACTTC
few	TRBV4-1	TRBJ1-5	NA	CASSQASRGGSRNQPQHF	TGCGCCAGCAGCCAAGCCTCCAGGGGCGGCTCTCGCAATCAGCCCCAGCATTTT
NA	TRBV10-2	TRBJ2-4	NA	CASRNRDLAKNIQYF	TGCGCCAGCAGGAACAGGGACCTAGCCAAAAACATTCAGTACTTC
NA	TRBV5-1	TRBJ2-7	TRBD2	CASSSSTGTVAGEQYF	TGCGCCAGCAGCTCTTCTACCGGGACGGTAGCGGGCGAGCAGTACTTC
NA	TRBV6-5	TRBJ1-1	TRBD1	CASSLQGDTEAFF	TGTGCCAGCAGCCTACAGGGGGACACTGAAGCTTTCTTT
NA	TRBV30	TRBJ1-2	TRBD1	CAWSVQGAGYGYTF	TGTGCCTGGAGTGTACAGGGGGCTGGCTATGGCTACACCTTC
NA	TRBV5-1	TRBJ2-5	NA	CASSLGSSQETQYF	TGCGCCAGCAGCTTGGGGTCTTCCCAAGAGACCCAGTACTTC
NA	TRBV9	TRBJ2-5	NA	CASSVGIRVETQYF	TGTGCCAGCAGCGTAGGAATAAGGGTAGAGACCCAGTACTTC
few	TRBV19	TRBJ1-6	TRBD1	CASSFPGQGAQSPLHF	TGTGCCAGTAGTTTTCCGGGACAGGGGGCCCAATCACCCCTCCACTTT
NA	TRBV3-1/TRBV3-2	TRBJ2-1	NA	CASSARLGGGSYNEQFF	TGTGCCAGCAGCGCGAGACTAGGTGGAGGCTCCTACAATGAGCAGTTCTTC
once	TRBV13	TRBJ2-1	NA	CASSPHQGQSSYNEQFF	TGTGCCAGCAGCCCGCATCAGGGTCAGAGCTCCTACAATGAGCAGTTCTTC